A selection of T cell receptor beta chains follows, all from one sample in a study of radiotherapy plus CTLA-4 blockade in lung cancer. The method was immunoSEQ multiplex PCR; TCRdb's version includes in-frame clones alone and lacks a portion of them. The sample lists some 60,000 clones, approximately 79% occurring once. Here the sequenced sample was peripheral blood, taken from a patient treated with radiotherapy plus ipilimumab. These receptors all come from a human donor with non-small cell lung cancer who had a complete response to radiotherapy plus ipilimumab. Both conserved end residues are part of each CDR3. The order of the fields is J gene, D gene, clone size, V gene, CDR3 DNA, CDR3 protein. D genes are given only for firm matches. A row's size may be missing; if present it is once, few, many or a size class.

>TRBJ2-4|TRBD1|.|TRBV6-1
TGTGCCAGCCTAACGACAGGGGGCCAAAACATTCAGTACTTC
CASLTTGGQNIQYF
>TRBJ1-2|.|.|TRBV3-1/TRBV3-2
TGTGCCCCCGACTATGGCTACACCTTC
CAPDYGYTF
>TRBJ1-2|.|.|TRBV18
TGTGCCAGCTCACCCGGGACTAACTATGGCTACACCTTC
CASSPGTNYGYTF
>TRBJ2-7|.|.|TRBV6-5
TGTGCCAGCAGATATTCCAGGGGAGTAACCTACGAGCAGTACTTC
CASRYSRGVTYEQYF
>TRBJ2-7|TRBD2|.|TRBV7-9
TGTGCCAGCAGCTATGCGGGACTAGTATACGAGCAGTACTTC
CASSYAGLVYEQYF
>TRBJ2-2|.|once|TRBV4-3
TGCGCCAGCAGCCACCCAGACGGGGGGCGTAACACCGGGGAGCTGTTTTTT
CASSHPDGGRNTGELFF
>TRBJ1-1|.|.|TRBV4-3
TGCGCCAGCAGCCAATACAGGGCTCAGAACACTGAAGCTTTCTTT
CASSQYRAQNTEAFF
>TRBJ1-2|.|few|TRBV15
TGTGCCACCAGCAGAAGCCTGGGGAGTAGCTATGGCTACACCTTC
CATSRSLGSSYGYTF
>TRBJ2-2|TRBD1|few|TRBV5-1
TGCGCCAGCAGCTTCCGGGCCCGATTTAGACAGGGGTTTAACACCGGGGAGCTGTTTTTT
CASSFRARFRQGFNTGELFF
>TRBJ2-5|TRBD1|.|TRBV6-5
TGTGCCAGCAGTTCGCGACAGGGTCTTACCCAGTACTTC
CASSSRQGLTQYF